Only one count was recorded for the clone carrying this TCR beta chain. This specimen belongs to a study of blood T cell repertoires in COVID-19. For the study at large: Sample material is recorded as cDNA or gDNA derived from T cells, B-cell-depleted T cells, or PBMCs.

Only in-frame clones appear in the TCRdb table, and some are missing; sequencing was by immunoSEQ multiplex PCR. The table includes around 130,000 clones, approximately 80% detected once. The specimen was peripheral blood. The clonotype was recovered from a woman between 50 and 59 years old with acute or convalescent COVID-19.

The CDR3 DNA reads as TGTGCCAGCAGCGTAGACCCCGCGGGGGGGGGCCTTCTCAATGAGCAGTTCTTC. It codes for CASSVDPAGGGLLNEQFF. V is TRBV9 and J is TRBJ2-1, with 9 positions matching TRBD2. Germline CDR1 reads SGDLS; CDR2 reads YYNGEE. The J segment lost 6 bases and the V segment lost 0 bases, leaving 13 bases of the junction unmatched. The length of the CDR3 is 18 residues.